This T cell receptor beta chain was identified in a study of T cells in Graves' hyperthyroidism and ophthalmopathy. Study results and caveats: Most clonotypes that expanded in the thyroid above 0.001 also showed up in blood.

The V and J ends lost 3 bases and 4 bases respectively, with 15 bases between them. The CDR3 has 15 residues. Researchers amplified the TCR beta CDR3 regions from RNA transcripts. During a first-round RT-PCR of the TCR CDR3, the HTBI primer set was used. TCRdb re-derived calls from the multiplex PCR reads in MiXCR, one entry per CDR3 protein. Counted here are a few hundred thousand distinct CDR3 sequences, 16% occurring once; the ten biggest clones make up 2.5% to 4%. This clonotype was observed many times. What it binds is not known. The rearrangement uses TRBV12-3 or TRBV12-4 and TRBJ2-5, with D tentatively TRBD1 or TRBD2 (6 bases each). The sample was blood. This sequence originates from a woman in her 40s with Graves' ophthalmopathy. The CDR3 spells CASSLETGGGETQYF. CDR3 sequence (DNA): TGTGCCAGCAGTTTGGAAACAGGAGGGGGAGAGACCCAGTACTTC.